At least ten counts were recorded for the clone carrying this T cell receptor (beta chain). The sample originates from a study of T cells after yellow fever vaccination. TCRdb re-analysed the 5' RACE reads in MiXCR, keeping a single row per CDR3 protein. The table records a few hundred thousand distinct CDR3 sequences, roughly 4% of them present only once. This CDR3 spans 12 amino acids. V lost 8 bases to trimming and J lost 2 bases, with 9 bases between them. The TCR sequence derives from a man aged 18 to 30 who received the YFV17D yellow fever vaccine. The J gene is TRBJ1-1, the V gene TRBV12-3 or TRBV12-4; D ambiguous. This specimen was PBMCs, taken 5 days after the yellow fever booster vaccination. CDR3 bases: TGTGCCAGCCAGCTGGCTAACACTGAAGCTTTCTTT. Amino acid sequence: CASQLANTEAFF.